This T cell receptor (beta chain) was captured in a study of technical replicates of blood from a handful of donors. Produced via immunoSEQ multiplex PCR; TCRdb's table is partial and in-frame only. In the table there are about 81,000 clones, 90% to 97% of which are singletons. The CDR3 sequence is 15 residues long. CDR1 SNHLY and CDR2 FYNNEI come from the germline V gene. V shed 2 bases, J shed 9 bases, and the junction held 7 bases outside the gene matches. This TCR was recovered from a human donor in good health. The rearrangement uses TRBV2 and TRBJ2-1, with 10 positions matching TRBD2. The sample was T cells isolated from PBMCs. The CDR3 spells CASSEQLAGLVEQFF. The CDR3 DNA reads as TGTGCCAGCAGTGAACAACTAGCGGGATTAGTTGAGCAGTTCTTC.